The present TCR beta chain was sequenced within a study of cytomegalovirus exposure and HLA in healthy donors. Findings and caveats of the study: Using a false discovery rate of 0.05, a later analysis showed that 15,000 to 20,000 TCR beta sequences were associated with HLA alleles.

Deletions cut 0 bases from V and 8 bases from J, with 13 bases between. The CDR3 spans 14 residues. Germline V lookup: CDR1 GTSNPN, CDR2 SVGIG (reference sequence). A single count supports this clone. The antigen is unknown. The PCR used 60 Vbeta and 13 Jbeta primers. Only in-frame clones appear in the TCRdb table, and some are missing; sequencing was by immunoSEQ multiplex PCR. The sample holds fewer than 110,000 clones, over 65% seen once. The TCR was taken from a middle-aged woman in good health and CMV-seropositive. The specimen was PBMCs. This chain links TRBV30 with TRBJ2-2; a weak D match, TRBD1 (6 bases). The CDR3 sequence is CAWSVPGALGELFF. The DNA for the CDR3 is TGTGCCTGGAGTGTACCAGGGGCGCTGGGGGAGCTGTTTTTT.